One and the same sample provided the 31 T cell receptor beta chains below, sequenced in a study of siplizumab effects on memory and regulatory T cells. An approximately 6-day coculture at 37°C was performed with the mixed lymphocyte reaction cells. The antigens for these receptors are not known. The table came from immunoSEQ multiplex PCR; TCRdb's copy has only in-frame clones and leaves some out. The sample shows more than 6,500 clones, about a third of them seen only once. Sequenced input: CFSE-low (dividing) CD8+ T cells sorted from an allogeneic mixed lymphocyte reaction. The receptors originated from a human donor in good health; the cells came from an allogeneic mixed lymphocyte reaction.

This chain uses TRBV9 with TRBJ2-1, with a possible D match to TRBD2 (6 bases). The CDR3 covers 16 residues. CDR1 is SGDLS, CDR2 YYNGEE, per germline. The V end was cut by 2 bases, the J end by 0 bases, with 12 bases between. The CDR3 DNA is TGTGCCAGCAGCGTCGATAGCGGACGCTCCTACAATGAGCAGTTCTTC. The encoded protein is CASSVDSGRSYNEQFF.

Only a few counts were recorded for this clone. This sequence joins TRBV5-6 and TRBJ2-3; no definite D call. This CDR3 has 12 residues. Trimming took off 4 bases at V and 6 bases at J, with 9 bases between the two ends. Looked up from germline, CDR1 is SGHDT and CDR2 is YYEEEE. The CDR3 DNA sequence: TGTGCCAGCAGCAGTAGTTTGGATACGCAGTATTTT. Its translation is CASSSSLDTQYF.

By share, this clone ranks as medium-sized (0.01 to 0.1%). The chain uses TRBV4-1 and TRBJ1-3; D gene ambiguous. This CDR3 has 15 amino acids. The V and J ends lost 0 bases and 4 bases respectively, with 10 bases between them. Looked up from germline, CDR1 is MGHRA and CDR2 is YSYEKL. CDR3 nucleotide sequence: TGCGCCAGCAGCCAAGAATACGCCACGGGAAACACCATATATTTT. The encoded protein is CASSQEYATGNTIYF.

This chain connects TRBV28 to TRBJ2-7; 7 nucleotides agree with TRBD1. Germline CDR1 and CDR2: MDHEN and SYDVKM. The CDR3 runs to 14 residues. Trimming removed 5 bases from V and 4 bases from J; junction bases left unmatched: 8. CDR3 sequence: CASSVDRVIYEQYF. The CDR3 DNA sequence: TGTGCCAGCAGTGTTGACAGGGTCATTTACGAGCAGTACTTC. Full variable domain (outside the CDR3, taken from reference TRBV28 and TRBJ2-7): DVKVTQSSRYLVKRTGEKVFLECVQDMDHENMFWYRQDPGLGLRLIYFSYDVKMKEKGDIPEGYSVSREKKERFSLILESASTNQTSMYLCASSVDRVIYEQYFGPGTRLTVT.

This chain uses TRBV14 with TRBJ2-7; D is perhaps TRBD1 or TRBD2 (5 bases each). The CDR3 totals 13 residues. Trimming pared 1 base from V and 1 base from J, leaving 5 bases between. Per germline, CDR1 SGHDN and CDR2 FVKESK. The CDR3 nucleotides read TGTGCCAGCAGCCAAGGGGGGTCCTACGAGCAGTACTTC. As protein: CASSQGGSYEQYF.

This clone was counted once. The chain has TRBV13 and TRBJ1-2, with D perhaps TRBD1 (5 bases). The germline gives CDR1 PRHDT, CDR2 FYEKMQ (reference sequence). The V end lost 7 bases, the J end lost 6 bases, and 21 bases lay between the germline ends. The CDR3 is 15 residues long. CDR3 nucleotides: TGTGCCAGCACCATAGTCGACAGCGCCGCGGATGGCTACACCTTC. It codes for CASTIVDSAADGYTF. The full variable domain, completed using reference TRBV13 and TRBJ1-2, is AAGVIQSPRHLIKEKRETATLKCYPIPRHDTVYWYQQGPGQDPQFLISFYEKMQSDKGSIPDRFSAQQFSDYHSELNMSSLELGDSALYFCASTIVDSAADGYTFGSGTRLTVV.

This clone is classed as large. The V call is TRBV27, the J call TRBJ1-1; D perhaps matches TRBD1 (6 bases). Germline-derived CDR1 and CDR2 are MNHEY and SMNVEV (reference sequence). The CDR3 sequence is 13 residues long. Trimming shortened V by 6 bases and J by 5 bases, and 13 bases separated the two germline ends. CDR3 region: CASSPQGVTEAFF. The CDR3 nucleotides are TGTGCCAGCAGCCCACAGGGAGTGACTGAAGCTTTCTTT.

The rearrangement uses TRBV18 and TRBJ1-5; the D gene is possibly TRBD1 (6 bases). With 6 bases removed from V and 7 bases from J, the gap between germline ends came to 19 bases. The CDR3 totals 15 residues. The germline V gene encodes CDR1 KGHSH and CDR2 LQKENI. Here the CDR3 reads CASSELNRDGQPQHF. The CDR3, as DNA: TGTGCCAGCTCCGAATTAAACAGGGACGGGCAGCCCCAGCATTTT. The full variable domain, in which reference TRBV18 and TRBJ1-5 provide the parts outside the CDR3, is NAGVMQNPRHLVRRRGQEARLRCSPMKGHSHVYWYRQLPEEGLKFMVYLQKENIIDESGMPKERFSAEFPKEGPSILRIQQVVRGDSAAYFCASSELNRDGQPQHFGDGTRLSIL.

This chain connects TRBV19 to TRBJ1-6; D is possibly TRBD1 (6 bases). Trimming left V 6 bases short and J 10 bases short, with 13 bases between. Per germline, CDR1 LNHDA and CDR2 SQIVND (reference sequence). The CDR3 contains 13 residues. The CDR3 spells CASRSTGRSPLHF. CDR3 DNA: TGTGCCAGTAGGTCCACAGGGCGGTCACCCCTCCACTTT.

The chain employs TRBV27 and TRBJ2-7, with D possibly TRBD2 on 5 matching bases. The germline V and J ends were trimmed by 6 bases and 3 bases, with 12 bases remaining between them. This CDR3 is built from 13 residues. CDR1 and CDR2 from the germline V gene are MNHEY and SMNVEV (reference sequence). CDR3 amino acids: CASRSLGSYEQYF. CDR3 sequence (DNA): TGTGCCAGCAGGTCCCTAGGGAGCTACGAGCAGTACTTC.

The V gene is TRBV5-6, the J gene TRBJ2-5; D might be TRBD2 (6 bases). The germline CDR1 and CDR2 sequences are SGHDT and YYEEEE. This CDR3 is 15 amino acids long. V was cut by 0 bases and J by 11 bases, with 20 bases left in between. The CDR3 region is CASSLAPGMGGEQYF. The CDR3 DNA follows: TGTGCCAGCAGCTTGGCCCCGGGGATGGGAGGAGAGCAGTACTTC.

The rearrangement joins TRBV10-3 to TRBJ2-3, with unresolved D. The germline CDR1 and CDR2 sequences are ENHRY and SYGVKD. The CDR3 is made up of 12 amino acids. V was pared by 0 bases and J by 6 bases, with 4 bases between. CDR3 in amino acids: CAISESWDTQYF. In DNA, the CDR3 is TGTGCCATCAGTGAGTCGTGGGATACGCAGTATTTT.

This clone is deemed medium-sized (0.01 to 0.1%). The genes are TRBV7-8 and TRBJ1-4, with no clear D. Trimming removed 1 base from V and 7 bases from J, with 19 bases in between. Germline V gene sequence: CDR1 SGHVS, CDR2 FQNEAQ. This CDR3 comprises 17 residues. The CDR3 DNA is TGTGCCAGCAGCTTAGGGCTAAACGCCGGGGATGGTGAAAAACTGTTTTTT. It yields the protein CASSLGLNAGDGEKLFF.

This clone was counted a few times. The genes are TRBV4-1 and TRBJ2-1; 9 nucleotides align to TRBD1. The V gene end was trimmed by 4 bases and the J gene end by 15 bases; junction bases not matched to a gene: 13. In germline, CDR1 is MGHRA, CDR2 YSYEKL. This CDR3 region has 14 residues. CDR3 amino acids: CASSPTGGSTDPFF. In DNA, the CDR3 is TGCGCCAGCAGCCCGACAGGGGGTTCGACAGACCCGTTCTTC.

This clone was seen a few times. V gene TRBV28 combines with J gene TRBJ2-7; 7 bases agree with TRBD1. The germline V gene has CDR1 MDHEN and CDR2 SYDVKM. V gave up 6 bases and J gave up 2 bases; unmatched junction bases: 10. The CDR3 loop spans 15 amino acids. For the CDR3, the DNA is TGTGCCAGCAGACTGGCGAGGACAGGAACCTACGAGCAGTACTTC. Protein: CASRLARTGTYEQYF.

This rearrangement joins TRBV27 to TRBJ2-5; D may be TRBD2 (6 bases). The CDR3 runs to 13 residues. Deletions cut 7 bases from V and 5 bases from J, with 14 bases between. The germline CDR1 and CDR2 sequences are MNHEY and SMNVEV (reference sequence). CDR3 coding DNA: TGTGCCAGCAAGGAATTAGGGACTGAGACCCAGTACTTC. As protein: CASKELGTETQYF.

The sample holds a few counts of this clone. The chain carries TRBV19 and TRBJ2-7; TRBD2 is a possible D gene (6 bases). Germline-derived CDR1 and CDR2 are LNHDA and SQIVND (reference sequence). The ends were cut back, 9 bases at V and 3 bases at J, with 18 bases in the middle. The CDR3 runs 14 residues. The CDR3 DNA sequence: TGTGCCAGCCACCCGCCAGGGCGGGACTACGAGCAGTACTTC. Protein product: CASHPPGRDYEQYF.

CDR3 loop: CASSLLGGPADTQYF. The CDR3 nucleotides read TGTGCCAGCAGCTTACTCGGGGGGCCAGCGGATACGCAGTATTTT. The chain couples TRBV7-3 to TRBJ2-3; tentatively, D is TRBD2 (7 bases). The CDR3 length is 15 residues. From germline, CDR1 is SGHTA and CDR2 FQGTGA. V was clipped by 2 bases and J by 6 bases, with 15 bases between them. The complete variable domain, with remaining parts taken from reference TRBV7-3 and TRBJ2-3, reads GAGVSQTPSNKVTEKGKYVELRCDPISGHTALYWYRQSLGQGPEFLIYFQGTGAADDSGLPNDRFFAVRPEGSVSTLKIQRTERGDSAVYLCASSLLGGPADTQYFGPGTRLTVL.

The chain employs TRBV9 and TRBJ1-2; weak D call: TRBD1 (5 bases). Germline lookup yields CDR1 SGDLS and CDR2 YYNGEE. Trimming took off 4 bases at V and 4 bases at J, with 11 bases between the two ends. The CDR3 spans 13 residues. The CDR3 nucleotides read TGTGCCAGCAGCCCGGCTGGGGGCTATGGCTACACCTTC. The encoded protein is CASSPAGGYGYTF.

The chain recombines TRBV11-2 with TRBJ2-1, with no clear D. V was pared by 3 bases and J by 2 bases, with 2 bases between. Looked up from germline, CDR1 is SGHAT and CDR2 is FQNNGV. The CDR3 consists of 12 residues. In DNA form, the CDR3 reads TGTGCCAGCAGCTTCCCCTACAATGAGCAGTTCTTC. It specifies CASSFPYNEQFF.

In its sample, this clone ranks as medium-sized. This sequence joins TRBV7-9 and TRBJ1-5; no firm D call. The CDR3 length is 12 residues. Trimming took off 1 base at V and 3 bases at J, with 1 base between the two ends. CDR1 and CDR2 from the germline V gene are SEHNR and FQNEAQ (reference sequence). The CDR3 region is CASSLDNQPQHF. Here the CDR3 DNA reads TGTGCCAGCAGCTTAGACAATCAGCCCCAGCATTTT.

The V and J genes are TRBV27 and TRBJ2-2; D unclear. Trimming took 3 bases from V and 6 from J, leaving 5 bases between them. Germline values: CDR1 MNHEY, CDR2 SMNVEV (reference sequence). The CDR3 spans 12 residues. Here the CDR3 DNA reads TGTGCCAGCAGTTTTTGGCCCGGGGAGCTGTTTTTT. Amino acid sequence: CASSFWPGELFF.

This chain links TRBV28 with TRBJ1-5; D is possibly TRBD1 (6 bases). V dropped 4 bases and J dropped 4 bases, with 11 bases sitting between them. Germline assignment: CDR1 MDHEN and CDR2 SYDVKM. There are 14 residues in the CDR3. The CDR3 coding sequence is TGTGCCAGCAGTTCTTTAGGGGGGAATCAGCCCCAGCATTTT. Translating gives CASSSLGGNQPQHF.

V gene TRBV11-2 combines with J gene TRBJ2-3; 11 bases are shared with TRBD2. The germline CDR1 and CDR2 sequences are SGHAT and FQNNGV. There are 17 residues in the CDR3. J was trimmed by 4 bases and V by 1 base; bases with no gene match: 7. For the CDR3, the DNA is TGTGCCAGCAGCTTAGGGGTAGCGGGAGGGCCGTCAGATACGCAGTATTTT. It is translated as CASSLGVAGGPSDTQYF.

The gene calls are TRBV9 and TRBJ2-1; 11 nucleotides align to TRBD2. In germline, CDR1 is SGDLS, CDR2 YYNGEE. V gave up 3 bases and J gave up 7 bases; unmatched junction bases: 6. The CDR3 runs to 15 residues. The CDR3 sequence: CASSGLAGRINEQFF. CDR3 DNA sequence: TGTGCCAGCAGCGGACTAGCGGGAAGAATAAATGAGCAGTTCTTC.

This clone was counted a single time. J is TRBJ1-1 and V is TRBV21-1. TRBV21-1 is a pseudogene locus. The CDR3 has 15 amino acids. DNA of the CDR3: TGTGCCAGCAGCAAATTGACGGAGATGAACACTGAAGCTTTCTTT. This sequence encodes CASSKLTEMNTEAFF.

This clone turned up a few times. V usage is TRBV25-1 and J usage is TRBJ1-1; D uncertain. The length of the CDR3 is 14 residues. The V end was cut by 5 bases, the J end by 4 bases, with 14 bases between. CDR1 and CDR2 (germline): MGHDK, SYGVNS. The CDR3 region is CASSHVGASTEAFF. CDR3 bases: TGTGCCAGCAGTCATGTGGGCGCGAGCACTGAAGCTTTCTTT.

The chain combines TRBV10-3 with TRBJ2-5; D perhaps matches TRBD2 (7 bases). Germline CDR1 reads ENHRY; CDR2 reads SYGVKD. CDR3 length: 17 residues. Trimming left V 2 bases short and J 8 bases short, with 24 bases between. The chain's CDR3 is CAISEPGVGEGGGTQYF. The CDR3 nucleotides read TGTGCCATCAGTGAGCCAGGAGTGGGAGAAGGGGGGGGAACCCAGTACTTC.

This clone occurred a few times. The rearrangement joins TRBV7-9 to TRBJ2-5, with D perhaps TRBD1 (6 bases). Germline V gene lookup returns CDR1 SEHNR and CDR2 FQNEAQ (reference sequence). The CDR3 loop spans 13 amino acids. V dropped 4 bases and J dropped 2 bases, with 8 bases sitting between them. CDR3 residues: CASSSQGQETQYF. The CDR3 DNA reads as TGTGCCAGCAGCTCACAGGGTCAAGAGACCCAGTACTTC.

This chain links TRBV27 with TRBJ2-7; 7 bases line up with TRBD1. There are 16 residues in the CDR3. Per germline, CDR1 MNHEY and CDR2 SMNVEV (reference sequence). Trimming took 3 bases from V and 1 from J; bases not matched to a gene: 9. The chain's CDR3 is CASSFSLGQISYEQYF. In DNA, the CDR3 is TGTGCCAGCAGTTTCTCTCTGGGACAGATATCCTACGAGCAGTACTTC.

The chain recombines TRBV18 with TRBJ2-5; D gene uncertain. The J call may be in error: the DNA end matches TRBJ2-7 better. CDR3 size: 19 residues. Germline lookup yields CDR1 KGHSH and CDR2 LQKENI. The CDR3 bases are TGTGCCAGCTCCCATGAACCGAAGTCCAGGAAAGCCGGATTATACGAGCAGTACTTC. It yields the protein CASSHEPKSRKAGLYEQYF.